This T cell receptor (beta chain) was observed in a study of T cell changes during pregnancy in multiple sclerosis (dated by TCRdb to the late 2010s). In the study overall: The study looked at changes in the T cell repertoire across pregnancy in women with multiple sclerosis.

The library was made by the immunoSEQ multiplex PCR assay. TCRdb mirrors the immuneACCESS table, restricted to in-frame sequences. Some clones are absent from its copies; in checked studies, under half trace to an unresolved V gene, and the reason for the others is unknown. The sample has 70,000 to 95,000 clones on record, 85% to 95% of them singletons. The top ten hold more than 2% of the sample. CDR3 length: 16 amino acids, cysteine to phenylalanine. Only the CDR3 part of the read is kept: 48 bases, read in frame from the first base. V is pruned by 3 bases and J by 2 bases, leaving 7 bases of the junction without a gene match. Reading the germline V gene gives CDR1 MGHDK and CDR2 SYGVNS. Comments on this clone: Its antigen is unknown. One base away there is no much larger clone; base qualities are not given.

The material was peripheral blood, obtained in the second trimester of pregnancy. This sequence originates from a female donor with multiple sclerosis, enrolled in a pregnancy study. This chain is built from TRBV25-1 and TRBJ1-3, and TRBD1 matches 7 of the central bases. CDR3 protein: CASSDLNRGAGNTIYF. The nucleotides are TGTGCCAGCAGTGACCTCAACAGGGGAGCTGGAAACACCATATATTTT.